Below, one TCR beta chain is given with its context. Exposure to brentuximab vedotin varied, and each patient had relapsed following autologous stem cell transplantation. These data are taken from a study of PD-1 blockade in classical Hodgkin lymphoma. Using immunoSEQ multiplex PCR, the repertoire was profiled, and TCRdb retains in-frame clones only, with some absent. Among more than 85,000 clones listed, 80% to 95% were seen once. This CDR3 comprises 16 residues. V lost 4 bases and J lost 0, with 13 bases in between. Germline lookup yields CDR1 MNHNS and CDR2 SASEGT. The specimen was peripheral blood mononuclear cells (PBMCs), collected before the second cycle of nivolumab. The chain couples TRBV6-1 to TRBJ2-4; no clear D gene. This TCR derives from a human donor with classical Hodgkin lymphoma. In nucleotides, the CDR3 is TGTGCCAGCAGTGCTCGACCTGAGCTAGCCAAAAACATTCAGTACTTC. This translates into CASSARPELAKNIQYF.